The text below deals with one T cell receptor beta chain. In terms of age and location, participants ranged from about 18 to 90 years and lived in about two dozen US areas. Each participant's cohort was designated according to participant-reported clinical history. Among Cohort 3 donors, those recovered had two negative PCRs, clearance, or symptom resolution. V lost 6 bases and J lost 0, with 12 bases in between. Germline-derived CDR1 and CDR2 are MNHEY and SMNVEV (reference sequence). The CDR3 is 14 amino acids. This record comes from a study of blood T cell repertoires in COVID-19. Looking at the study overall: T cells, B-cell-depleted T cells, or PBMCs provided the cDNA or gDNA that served as material.

Profiled with immunoSEQ multiplex PCR; TCRdb holds only in-frame clones, not every one. The sample yields about 160,000 clones, approximately 80% seen once. The TCR comes from a woman aged 60-75 years who had recovered from COVID-19. The sample comprised PBMCs or T cells enriched from blood (not recorded which). J is TRBJ2-7 and V is TRBV27; TRBD1 might be the D (6 bases). This chain's CDR3 is CASRIQGFSYEQYF. The CDR3 DNA reads as TGTGCCAGCAGAATACAGGGTTTCTCCTACGAGCAGTACTTC.